The clone carrying this TCR beta chain was recorded a few times. Its antigen remains unknown. This CDR3 has 13 residues. Germline V lookup: CDR1 SNHLY, CDR2 FYNNEI. V was cut by 3 bases and J by 7 bases, with 10 bases left in between. Time point in this sample: newly diagnosed GD, antithyroid drugs for less than 3 months. PBMC-extracted RNA yielded the TCR library. Staff took around 9 milliliters of peripheral blood and put it into EDTA tubes. These data come from a study of regulatory T cells in long-lasting Graves disease. General study points: Study of thyroid tissue was not done, with only peripheral blood studied.

Building the TCR beta libraries relied on iRepertoire HTBI primers, and CDR3 regions underwent Arm-PCR. In TCRdb, the multiplex PCR reads were re-called with MiXCR into one record per CDR3 protein. The sample holds 500,000 or so distinct CDR3 sequences, 12% to 15% seen once. This sample was shared with a second study, whose subject was T cells in Graves' hyperthyroidism and ophthalmopathy. Turning to that study: Uncontrolled infection, other autoimmune disease, pregnancy or lactation disqualified patients from enrolment. Ophthalmopathy was predicted by the model a median of 6.5 months ahead of onset.

Sequences were derived from peripheral blood mononuclear cells (PBMCs), sampled at new diagnosis, from a patient treated with antithyroid drugs. The V call is TRBV2, the J call TRBJ1-5, with no clear D. This receptor was identified in a woman aged 45-65 years with Graves disease. The CDR3 here is CASSERGEQPQHF. DNA for the CDR3: TGTGCCAGCAGTGAGCGGGGAGAGCAGCCCCAGCATTTT.